The 18 T cell receptor beta chains listed next were all sequenced from one sample in a study of cytomegalovirus exposure and HLA in healthy donors. 13 Jbeta primers and 60 Vbeta primers were used for the PCR. Libraries were prepared by immunoSEQ multiplex PCR; TCRdb keeps only in-frame clonotypes and omits some of them. The sample has more than 130,000 clones, 60% to 80% seen once. Specimen: PBMCs. The receptors come from a male donor in good health and CMV-seronegative.

This clone was seen only a few times. The chain joins TRBV11-3 to TRBJ1-1; D is unclear. V gave up 5 bases and J gave up 3 bases, with 10 bases separating them. This CDR3 is built from 13 residues. Germline CDR1 is SGHNT and CDR2 is YENEEA. CDR3 sequence (DNA): TGTGCCAGCAGCCGTCGGGAGGACACTGAAGCTTTCTTT. This translates into CASSRREDTEAFF.

The chain carries TRBV7-9 and TRBJ2-7; maybe TRBD2 (6 bases). This CDR3 spans 15 amino acids. Trimming pared 6 bases from V and 7 bases from J, leaving 22 bases between. The germline V gene encodes CDR1 SEHNR and CDR2 FQNEAQ (reference sequence). The CDR3 loop is CASRPLGTAEGEQYF. The CDR3 DNA reads as TGTGCCAGCAGACCGTTAGGGACTGCGGAAGGTGAGCAGTACTTC. Full variable domain (remainder filled in from reference TRBV7-9 and TRBJ2-7): DTGVSQNPRHKITKRGQNVTFRCDPISEHNRLYWYRQTLGQGPEFLTYFQNEAQLEKSRLLSDRFSAERPKGSFSTLEIQRTEQGDSAMYLCASRPLGTAEGEQYFGPGTRLTVT.

This clone has just a few counts. The chain recombines TRBV11-2 with TRBJ1-2; the match to TRBD1 covers 7 bases. Trimming cost V 5 bases and J 2 bases; bases outside gene matches: 14. The CDR3 totals 17 residues. Germline assignment: CDR1 SGHAT and CDR2 FQNNGV. Here the CDR3 reads CASSHLGQSGANYGYTF. The CDR3 DNA follows: TGTGCCAGCAGCCACTTGGGACAGTCGGGTGCCAACTATGGCTACACCTTC.

The J gene is TRBJ2-2, the V gene TRBV9; possibly TRBD2 for D (5 bases). Germline V gives CDR1 SGDLS, CDR2 YYNGEE. The CDR3 totals 14 residues. V was pared by 4 bases and J by 6 bases, with 13 bases between. The CDR3 spells CASSSRVGAGELFF. For the CDR3, the DNA is TGTGCCAGCAGCTCCCGAGTCGGGGCCGGGGAGCTGTTTTTT. The whole variable domain, filled in from reference TRBV9 and TRBJ2-2, reads DSGVTQTPKHLITATGQRVTLRCSPRSGDLSVYWYQQSLDQGLQFLIQYYNGEERAKGNILERFSAQQFPDLHSELNLSSLELGDSALYFCASSSRVGAGELFFGEGSRLTVL.

The rearrangement joins TRBV4-1 to TRBJ2-7; a weak D match, TRBD1 (6 bases). The CDR3 contains 15 residues. Trimming left V 0 bases short and J 2 bases short, with 11 bases between. Germline V gene lookup returns CDR1 MGHRA and CDR2 YSYEKL. The CDR3 DNA follows: TGCGCCAGCAGCCAAGACCGGGACAAAGCCTACGAGCAGTACTTC. Its translation is CASSQDRDKAYEQYF.

This CDR3 reads CASRASRTGKGSYEQYF. The CDR3 coding sequence is TGTGCCAGCAGGGCGAGCAGGACAGGAAAGGGATCCTACGAGCAGTACTTC. The rearrangement uses TRBV27 and TRBJ2-7, with 7 nucleotides matching TRBD1. Germline V CDR1 and CDR2: MNHEY, SMNVEV (reference sequence). The CDR3 runs to 17 residues. V gave up 6 bases and J gave up 1 base; unmatched junction bases: 15.

The gene calls are TRBV15 and TRBJ2-5, with 9 bases lining up with TRBD1. Germline trimming cut 4 bases from V and 7 bases from J; bases unmatched to any gene: 7. CDR3 length equals 14 residues. CDR1 is LNHNV, CDR2 YYDKDF, per germline (reference sequence). The CDR3 bases are TGTGCCACCAGCATGGGGACAGGGTTCTGGACCCAGTACTTC. Protein sequence: CATSMGTGFWTQYF.

The chain couples TRBV19 to TRBJ1-1; tentative D call: TRBD1 (6 bases). The CDR3 spans 14 residues. From germline, CDR1 is LNHDA and CDR2 SQIVND (reference sequence). Trimming left V 3 bases short and J 5 bases short, with 13 bases between. The CDR3 nucleotides are TGTGCCAGTAGTATCGGGAGGGGGTGGACTGAAGCTTTCTTT. Translating gives CASSIGRGWTEAFF. Supplemented by reference TRBV19 and TRBJ1-1, the full variable domain reads DGGITQSPKYLFRKEGQNVTLSCEQNLNHDAMYWYRQDPGQGLRLIYYSQIVNDFQKGDIAEGYSVSREKKESFPLTVTSAQKNPTAFYLCASSIGRGWTEAFFGQGTRLTVV.

The V gene is TRBV7-2, the J gene TRBJ1-2; D not certain. V lost 3 bases and J 3 bases, leaving 5 bases between the germline ends. The CDR3 runs 12 residues. Germline V gene sequence: CDR1 SGHTA, CDR2 FQGNSA. The CDR3 DNA follows: TGTGCCAGCAGCTTCAGCGACTATGGCTACACCTTC. Translating it yields CASSFSDYGYTF.

This rearrangement joins TRBV15 to TRBJ1-6; tentative D call: TRBD1 (5 bases). This CDR3 is built from 15 residues. Germline V gene lookup returns CDR1 LNHNV and CDR2 YYDKDF (reference sequence). V lost 0 bases to trimming and J lost 8 bases, with 11 bases between them. For the CDR3, the DNA is TGTGCCACCAGCAGAGAGGGGCAATCTTATTCACCCCTCCACTTT. Residues: CATSREGQSYSPLHF.

The chain couples TRBV19 to TRBJ1-1, with 9 bases fitting TRBD1. Trimming cost V 8 bases and J 3 bases; bases outside gene matches: 7. CDR1 and CDR2 (germline): LNHDA, SQIVND (reference sequence). The CDR3 runs to 14 residues. The CDR3 DNA sequence: TGTGCCAGTCGGACAGGGGAGGTGTACACTGAAGCTTTCTTT. The encoded protein is CASRTGEVYTEAFF.

The rearrangement uses TRBV21-1 and TRBJ1-3; the listed D gene, TRBD1, was not tested against the DNA. TRBV21-1 is reported as a pseudogene. This CDR3 comprises 20 residues. The CDR3: CASSKLRSLGQGAKGNTIYF. The DNA for the CDR3 is TGTGCCAGCAGCAAGTTAAGGTCTCTAGGACAGGGGGCGAAAGGAAACACCATATATTTT.

The J gene is TRBJ1-1, the V gene TRBV19, with 7 bases matching TRBD1. This CDR3 spans 14 amino acids. Trimming took 7 bases from V and 4 from J; bases not matched to a gene: 9. The germline gives CDR1 LNHDA, CDR2 SQIVND (reference sequence). Here the CDR3 reads CASTVQGYITEAFF. CDR3 coding DNA: TGTGCCAGTACTGTACAGGGGTATATCACTGAAGCTTTCTTT.

The chain has TRBV28 and TRBJ1-4, with D possibly being TRBD1 (5 bases). V shed 2 bases and J shed 2 bases, with 9 bases lying between them. The germline V gene encodes CDR1 MDHEN and CDR2 SYDVKM. CDR3 length equals 15 residues. The CDR3 loop is CASSLGGVTNEKLFF. The CDR3 DNA sequence: TGTGCCAGCAGTTTAGGGGGGGTGACTAATGAAAAACTGTTTTTT. The full variable domain, rest sourced from reference TRBV28 and TRBJ1-4, is DVKVTQSSRYLVKRTGEKVFLECVQDMDHENMFWYRQDPGLGLRLIYFSYDVKMKEKGDIPEGYSVSREKKERFSLILESASTNQTSMYLCASSLGGVTNEKLFFGSGTQLSVL.

The J gene is TRBJ1-5, the V gene TRBV4-1, with D maybe TRBD1 (5 bases). The ends were cut back, 3 bases at V and 7 bases at J, with 16 bases in the middle. CDR3 size: 15 residues. Germline CDR1 MGHRA, CDR2 YSYEKL. The CDR3 nucleotides read TGCGCCAGCAGCCAGCAGCCGGGGGAAGAGCAGCCCCAGCATTTT. Translation gives CASSQQPGEEQPQHF.

The chain employs TRBV7-2 and TRBJ1-6; no clear D gene. Deletions cut 5 bases from V and 9 bases from J, with 14 bases between. Germline loops: CDR1 SGHTA, CDR2 FQGNSA. The CDR3 sequence is 14 residues long. The CDR3 loop reads CASSQAAELSPLHF. CDR3 DNA sequence: TGTGCCAGCAGCCAAGCGGCAGAACTTTCACCCCTCCACTTT.

This chain uses TRBV2 with TRBJ2-5; 11 bases fit TRBD2. The J segment lost 4 bases and the V segment lost 5 bases, leaving 6 bases of the junction unmatched. The CDR3 runs 15 residues. The germline V gene has CDR1 SNHLY and CDR2 FYNNEI. The CDR3 DNA reads as TGTGCCAGCAGTCTTCAGCTAGCGGGGGGAGAGACCCAGTACTTC. This translates into CASSLQLAGGETQYF.

This chain links TRBV7-3 with TRBJ2-1; 7 bases fit TRBD1. CDR1 is SGHTA, CDR2 FQGTGA, per germline. The CDR3 is 15 residues long. V trimming: 2 bases; J trimming: 3 bases; junction bases outside the gene matches: 4. The DNA of the CDR3 is TGTGCCAGCAGCTTAGAGGGGGCCTACTACAATGAGCAGTTCTTC. Its protein is CASSLEGAYYNEQFF.